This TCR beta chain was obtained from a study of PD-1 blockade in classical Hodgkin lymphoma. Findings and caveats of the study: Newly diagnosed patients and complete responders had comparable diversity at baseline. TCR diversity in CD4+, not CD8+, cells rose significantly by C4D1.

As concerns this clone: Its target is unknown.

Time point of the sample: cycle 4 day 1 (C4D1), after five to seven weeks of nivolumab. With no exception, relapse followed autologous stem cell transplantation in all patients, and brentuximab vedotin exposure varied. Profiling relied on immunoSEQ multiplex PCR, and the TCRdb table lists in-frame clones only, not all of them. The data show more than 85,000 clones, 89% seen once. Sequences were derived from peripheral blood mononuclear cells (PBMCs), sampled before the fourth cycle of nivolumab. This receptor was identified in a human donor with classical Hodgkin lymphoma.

CDR3 in amino acids: CASSQDMGVPYNEQFF. CDR3 in DNA: TGCGCCAGCAGCCAAGATATGGGGGTTCCCTACAATGAGCAGTTCTTC. V and J are TRBV4-3 and TRBJ2-1; D tentatively reads TRBD1 or TRBD2 (5 bases each). Germline V CDR1 and CDR2: LGHNA, YSLEER. V shed 0 bases and J shed 2 bases, with 11 bases lying between them. The CDR3 is made up of 16 amino acids.